This is a list of T cell receptor beta chains from one sample in a study of blood T cells in healthy people across ages. TCRdb analysed the 5' RACE reads with MiXCR anew, one entry per CDR3 protein. The sample contains hundreds of thousands of distinct CDR3 sequences, roughly 52% of which appear only once. Material for sequencing was blood. These receptors were collected from a man younger than 45 in good health. Each CDR3 is given with its conserved first and last residue. A D gene is named only where the DNA matches it firmly. Not all rows give a size; the values are once, few, many and, for expanded clones, a class.

V gene	D gene	J gene	clone size	CDR3 protein	CDR3 DNA
TRBV29-1	-	TRBJ1-2	-	CSVVGGYNYGYTF	TGCAGCGTTGTGGGGGGCTATAACTATGGCTACACCTTC
TRBV7-9	-	TRBJ1-5	-	CASSLRRPFSNQPQHF	TGTGCCAGCAGCTTACGTCGACCCTTTAGCAATCAGCCCCAGCATTTT
TRBV7-9	-	TRBJ1-1	-	CASSLGLYTEAFF	TGTGCCAGCAGCTTAGGCCTCTACACTGAAGCTTTCTTT
TRBV4-3	TRBD1	TRBJ2-1	-	CASSHATGNEQFF	TGCGCCAGCAGCCACGCGACAGGGAACGAGCAGTTCTTC
TRBV20-1	TRBD1	TRBJ2-1	-	CSADDRGRSYNEQFF	TGCAGTGCGGATGACAGGGGACGATCCTACAATGAGCAGTTCTTC
TRBV11-1	TRBD2	TRBJ2-7	-	CASSLQGLAGATSSYEQYF	TGTGCCAGCAGCTTACAGGGACTAGCGGGGGCCACGAGCTCCTACGAGCAGTACTTC
TRBV29-1	TRBD1	TRBJ2-5	-	CSTETRVGQGRQETQYF	TGCAGCACCGAAACGAGAGTGGGACAGGGTAGGCAAGAGACCCAGTACTTC
TRBV20-1	-	TRBJ1-2	-	CSAHALKDHYGYTF	TGCAGTGCCCACGCCCTCAAGGACCACTATGGCTACACCTTC
TRBV12-3/TRBV12-4	-	TRBJ2-3	-	CASTKQRGVDTQYF	TGTGCCAGCACCAAACAGAGGGGAGTGGATACGCAGTATTTT
TRBV7-3	TRBD1	TRBJ2-5	-	CASSLSLTRGQDEQYF	TGTGCCAGCAGCTTAAGTCTTACCAGGGGGCAGGATGAGCAGTACTTC
TRBV7-6	TRBD2	TRBJ2-4	few	CASNTPAGSETQYF	TGTGCCAGCAATACCCCAGCGGGGTCAGAGACTCAGTACTTC
TRBV6-5	-	TRBJ2-7	-	CASSQWGFYEQYF	TGTGCCAGCAGCCAATGGGGCTTCTACGAGCAGTACTTC
TRBV5-1	-	TRBJ2-3	few	CASSFGRSTTDTQYF	TGCGCCAGCAGCTTCGGACGGAGTACGACAGATACGCAGTATTTT